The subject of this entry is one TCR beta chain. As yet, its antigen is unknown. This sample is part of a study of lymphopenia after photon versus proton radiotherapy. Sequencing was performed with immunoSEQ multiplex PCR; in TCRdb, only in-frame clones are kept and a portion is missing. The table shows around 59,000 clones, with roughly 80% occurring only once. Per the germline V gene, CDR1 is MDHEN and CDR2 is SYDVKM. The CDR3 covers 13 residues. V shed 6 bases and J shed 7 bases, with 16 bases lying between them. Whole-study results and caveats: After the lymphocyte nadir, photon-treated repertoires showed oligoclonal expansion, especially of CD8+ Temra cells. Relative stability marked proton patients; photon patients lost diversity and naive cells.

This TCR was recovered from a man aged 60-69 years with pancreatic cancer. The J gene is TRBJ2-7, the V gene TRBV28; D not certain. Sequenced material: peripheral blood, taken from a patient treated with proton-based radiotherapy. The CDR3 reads CASSPWWEGEQYF. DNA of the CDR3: TGTGCCAGCAGCCCTTGGTGGGAAGGGGAGCAGTACTTC. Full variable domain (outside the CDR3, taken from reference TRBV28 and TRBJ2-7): DVKVTQSSRYLVKRTGEKVFLECVQDMDHENMFWYRQDPGLGLRLIYFSYDVKMKEKGDIPEGYSVSREKKERFSLILESASTNQTSMYLCASSPWWEGEQYFGPGTRLTVT.